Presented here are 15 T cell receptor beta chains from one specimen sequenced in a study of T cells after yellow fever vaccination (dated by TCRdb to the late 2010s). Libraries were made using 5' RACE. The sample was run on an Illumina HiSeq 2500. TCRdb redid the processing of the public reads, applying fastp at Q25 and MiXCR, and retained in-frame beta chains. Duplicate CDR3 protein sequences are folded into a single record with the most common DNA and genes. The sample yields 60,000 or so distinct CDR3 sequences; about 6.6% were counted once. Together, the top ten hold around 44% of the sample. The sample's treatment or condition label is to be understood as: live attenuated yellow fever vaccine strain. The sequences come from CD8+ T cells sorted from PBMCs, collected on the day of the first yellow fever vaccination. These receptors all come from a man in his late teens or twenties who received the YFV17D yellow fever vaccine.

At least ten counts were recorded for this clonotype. In nucleotides, the CDR3 is TGTGCCAGCAGGGGAGTATTGGGACTCCAAGAACACACTGAAGCTTTCTTT. This translates into CASRGVLGLQEHTEAFF. The chain uses TRBV12-3 or TRBV12-4 and TRBJ1-1; D may be TRBD1 (5 bases). V lost 6 bases, J lost 3 bases, and 23 bases lay in between. The CDR3 length is 17 residues.

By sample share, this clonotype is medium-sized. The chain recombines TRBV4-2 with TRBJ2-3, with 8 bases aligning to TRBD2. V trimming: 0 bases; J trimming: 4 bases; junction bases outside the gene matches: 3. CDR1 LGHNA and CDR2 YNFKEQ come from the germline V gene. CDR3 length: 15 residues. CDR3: CASSQDRGGPDTQYF. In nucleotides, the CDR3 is TGTGCCAGCAGCCAAGATCGGGGGGGCCCAGATACGCAGTATTTT.

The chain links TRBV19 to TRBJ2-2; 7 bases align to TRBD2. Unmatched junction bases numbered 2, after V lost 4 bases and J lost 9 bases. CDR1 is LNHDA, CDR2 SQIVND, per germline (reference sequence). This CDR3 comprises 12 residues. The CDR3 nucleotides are TGTGCCAGTAGTAGCGGGAGAAGGGAGCTGTTTTTT. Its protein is CASSSGRRELFF.

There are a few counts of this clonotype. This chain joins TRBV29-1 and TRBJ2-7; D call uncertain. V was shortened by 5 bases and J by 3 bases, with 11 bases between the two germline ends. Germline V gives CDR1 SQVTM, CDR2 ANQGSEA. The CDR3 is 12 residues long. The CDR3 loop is CSVRQNLYEQYF. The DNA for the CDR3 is TGCAGCGTTCGGCAAAACCTCTACGAGCAGTACTTC.

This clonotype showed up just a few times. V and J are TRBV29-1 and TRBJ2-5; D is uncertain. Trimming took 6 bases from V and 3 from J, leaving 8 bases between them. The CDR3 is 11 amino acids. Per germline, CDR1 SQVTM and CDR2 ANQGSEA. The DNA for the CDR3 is TGCAGCGTCTTCCTGGAAGAGACCCAGTACTTC. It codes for CSVFLEETQYF.

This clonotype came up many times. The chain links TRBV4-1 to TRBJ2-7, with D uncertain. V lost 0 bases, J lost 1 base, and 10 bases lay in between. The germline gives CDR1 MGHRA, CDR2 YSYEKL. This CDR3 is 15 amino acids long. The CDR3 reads CASSQERAGSYEQYV. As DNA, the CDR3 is TGCGCCAGCAGCCAAGAAAGGGCAGGATCCTACGAGCAGTACGTC.

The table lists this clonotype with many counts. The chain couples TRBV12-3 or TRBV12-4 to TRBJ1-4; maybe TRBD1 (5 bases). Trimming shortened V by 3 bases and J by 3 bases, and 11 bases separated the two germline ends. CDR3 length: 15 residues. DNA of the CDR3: TGTGCCAGCAGTTTCAAGGGGTCAGCTAATGAAAAACTGTTTTTT. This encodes CASSFKGSANEKLFF.

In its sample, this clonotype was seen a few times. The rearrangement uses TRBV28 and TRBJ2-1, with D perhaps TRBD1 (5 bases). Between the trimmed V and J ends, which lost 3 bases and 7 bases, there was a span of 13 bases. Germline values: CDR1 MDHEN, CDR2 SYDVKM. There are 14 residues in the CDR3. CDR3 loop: CASSFQGNMNEQFF. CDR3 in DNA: TGTGCCAGCAGTTTTCAGGGTAATATGAATGAGCAGTTCTTC.

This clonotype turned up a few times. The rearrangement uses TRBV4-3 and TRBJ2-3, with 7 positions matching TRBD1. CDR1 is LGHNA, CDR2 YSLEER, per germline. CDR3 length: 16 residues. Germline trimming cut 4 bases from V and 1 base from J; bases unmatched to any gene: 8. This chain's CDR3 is CASSPPRGQGTDTQYF. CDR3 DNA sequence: TGCGCCAGCAGCCCACCGAGGGGGCAAGGCACAGATACGCAGTATTTT.

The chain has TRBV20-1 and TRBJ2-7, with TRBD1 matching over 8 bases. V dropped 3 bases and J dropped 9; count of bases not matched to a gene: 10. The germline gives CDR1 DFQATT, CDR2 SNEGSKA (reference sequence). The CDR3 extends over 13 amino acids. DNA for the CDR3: TGCAGTGCTAGGGGACAGGACAGACTCGGGCAGTACTTC. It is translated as CSARGQDRLGQYF.

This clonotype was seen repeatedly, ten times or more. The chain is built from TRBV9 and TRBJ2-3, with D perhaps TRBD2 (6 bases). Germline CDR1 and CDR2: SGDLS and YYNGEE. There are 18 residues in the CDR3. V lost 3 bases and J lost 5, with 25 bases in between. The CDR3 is CASSGLPGLKMPGDTQYF. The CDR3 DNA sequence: TGTGCCAGCAGCGGCCTCCCTGGACTAAAAATGCCGGGAGATACGCAGTATTTT.

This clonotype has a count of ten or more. CDR3 in amino acids: CSVEDASTGASYEQYF. Here the CDR3 DNA reads TGCAGCGTTGAAGATGCGTCGACAGGGGCCTCCTACGAGCAGTACTTC. V is TRBV29-1 and J is TRBJ2-7, with 8 positions matching TRBD1. The CDR3 spans 16 residues. CDR1 SQVTM and CDR2 ANQGSEA come from the germline V gene. V lost 0 bases, J lost 0 bases, and 7 bases stayed unmatched.

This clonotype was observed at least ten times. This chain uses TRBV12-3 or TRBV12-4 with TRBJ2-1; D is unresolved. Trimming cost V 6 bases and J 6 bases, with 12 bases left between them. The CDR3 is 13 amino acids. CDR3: CASSREGFNEQFF. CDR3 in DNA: TGTGCCAGCAGCCGAGAAGGGTTCAATGAGCAGTTCTTC.

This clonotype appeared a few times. CDR3 protein: CASSQEVSPSQPQHF. The DNA for the CDR3 is TGCGCCAGCAGCCAAGAGGTGTCACCATCTCAGCCCCAGCATTTT. The V gene is TRBV4-1, the J gene TRBJ1-5, with D hard to call. CDR1 is MGHRA and CDR2 is YSYEKL in the germline V gene. V lost 0 bases and J 6 bases, leaving 12 bases between the germline ends. The CDR3 has 15 amino acids.

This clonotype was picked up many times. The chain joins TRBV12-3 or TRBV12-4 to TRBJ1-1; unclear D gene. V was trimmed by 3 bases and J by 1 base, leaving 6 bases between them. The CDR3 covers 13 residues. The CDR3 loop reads CASSFRGNTEAFF. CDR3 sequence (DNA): TGTGCCAGCAGTTTTAGAGGGAACACTGAAGCTTTCTTT.